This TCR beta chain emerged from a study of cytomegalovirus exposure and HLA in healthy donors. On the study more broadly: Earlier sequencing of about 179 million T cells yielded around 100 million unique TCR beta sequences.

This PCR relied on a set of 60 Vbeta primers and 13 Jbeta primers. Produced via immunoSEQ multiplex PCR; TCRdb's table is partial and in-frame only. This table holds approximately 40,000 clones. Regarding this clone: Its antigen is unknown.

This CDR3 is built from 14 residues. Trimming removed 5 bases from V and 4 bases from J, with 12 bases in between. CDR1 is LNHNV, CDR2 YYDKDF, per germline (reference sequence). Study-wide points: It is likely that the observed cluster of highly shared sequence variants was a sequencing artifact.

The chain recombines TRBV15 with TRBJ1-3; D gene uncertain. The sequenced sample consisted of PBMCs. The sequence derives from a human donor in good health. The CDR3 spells CATSRHGEGNTIYF. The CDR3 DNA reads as TGTGCCACCAGCCGCCACGGGGAAGGAAACACCATATATTTT. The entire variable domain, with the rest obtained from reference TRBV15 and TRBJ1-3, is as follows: DAMVIQNPRYQVTQFGKPVTLSCSQTLNHNVMYWYQQKSSQAPKLLFHYYDKDFNNEADTPDNFQSRRPNTSFCFLDIRSPGLGDTAMYLCATSRHGEGNTIYFGEGSWLTVV.